Shown below are 31 T cell receptor beta chains from a single sample sequenced in a study of shared clonotypes between healthy human individuals. Some clones are missing from TCRdb's copy, which holds only in-frame ones; the method was immunoSEQ multiplex PCR. The repertoire has roughly 1,600,000 clones, approximately 98.5% of them found once; the top ten carry approximately 0.4%. Sequenced sample: naive CD4+ T cells sorted from blood. Stated subset: CD45RA+ positively selected. These receptors came from a man in his thirties or forties in good health.

In regard to this clone: Other nucleotide sequences in the sample specify the same CDR3. The chain couples TRBV6-5 to TRBJ2-5; the match to TRBD1 covers 10 bases. CDR3 length equals 13 residues. Trimming removed 6 bases from V and 4 bases from J; junction bases left unmatched: 2. Germline V lookup: CDR1 MNHEY, CDR2 SVGAGI. CDR3 coding DNA: TGTGCCAGCAGGCGGACAGGGGGAGAGACCCAGTACTTC. It specifies CASRRTGGETQYF.

The V gene is TRBV11-2, the J gene TRBJ2-7, with D possibly being TRBD2 (6 bases). V was trimmed by 5 bases and J by 5 bases, leaving 13 bases between them. CDR1 is SGHAT, CDR2 FQNNGV, per germline. This CDR3 comprises 13 residues. CDR3 amino acids: CASSTTSSHEQYF. CDR3 nucleotide sequence: TGTGCCAGCAGCACGACTAGTTCCCACGAGCAGTACTTC.

CDR3: CASSQVWSSGRSTDTQYF. As DNA, the CDR3 is TGCGCCAGCAGCCAAGTATGGTCTAGCGGGAGGAGCACAGATACGCAGTATTTT. The chain uses TRBV4-1 and TRBJ2-3; the match to TRBD2 covers 11 bases. With V trimmed by 1 base and J by 0 bases, 6 bases remained unmatched. In germline, CDR1 is MGHRA, CDR2 YSYEKL. This CDR3 has 18 residues.

This clone was picked up one time. V usage is TRBV7-2 and J usage is TRBJ2-1, with TRBD2 matching 10 bases. CDR1 and CDR2 from the germline V gene are SGHTA and FQGNSA. The V gene end was trimmed by 0 bases and the J gene end by 0 bases; junction bases not matched to a gene: 11. There are 20 residues in the CDR3. Here the CDR3 DNA reads TGTGCCAGCAGCTTAGCGGGACTAGCGCCTAGACGCTTCTCCTACAATGAGCAGTTCTTC. Encoded protein: CASSLAGLAPRRFSYNEQFF.

This clone has only one observation. For the CDR3, the DNA is TGTGCCAGCAGCTTAGGATCCGGGTTGGAGACCCAGTACTTC. Its protein product is CASSLGSGLETQYF. The V gene is TRBV7-9, the J gene TRBJ2-5; D is uncertain. Trimming pared 1 base from V and 5 bases from J, leaving 11 bases between. The V gene's germline CDR1 is SEHNR and CDR2 FQNEAQ (reference sequence). The CDR3 extends over 14 amino acids.

The chain recombines TRBV5-1 with TRBJ2-1, with 8 bases matching TRBD1. The germline CDR1 and CDR2 sequences are SGHRS and YFSETQ. J was trimmed by 5 bases and V by 2 bases; bases with no gene match: 6. The CDR3 spans 15 residues. The CDR3 DNA follows: TGCGCCAGCAGCTTCTCCGGGACAGGAAACAATGAGCAGTTCTTC. This sequence encodes CASSFSGTGNNEQFF.

The rearrangement links TRBV4-3 to TRBJ1-1, with 7 bases matching TRBD1. This CDR3 has 17 amino acids. The germline V gene encodes CDR1 LGHNA and CDR2 YSLEER. Trimming removed 4 bases from V and 1 base from J; junction bases left unmatched: 12. CDR3 residues: CASSRHHTGARNTEAFF. In DNA, the CDR3 is TGCGCCAGCAGCCGACATCATACAGGGGCCCGGAACACTGAAGCTTTCTTT.

The gene calls are TRBV6-1 and TRBJ1-2; D unresolved. The V gene lost 2 bases and the J gene lost 6 bases, with 10 bases spanning the gap. In germline, CDR1 is MNHNS, CDR2 SASEGT. There are 13 residues in the CDR3. The CDR3 DNA reads as TGTGCCAGCAGTGAACTTTGGGCGGATGGCTACACCTTC. It specifies CASSELWADGYTF.

This clone has just one count. The J gene is TRBJ1-5, the V gene TRBV30, with D hard to call. V lost 1 base and J 7 bases, leaving 14 bases between the germline ends. Germline-derived CDR1 and CDR2 are GTSNPN and SVGIG (reference sequence). This CDR3 region has 14 residues. The CDR3 spells CAWSDANGWQPQHF. The DNA of the CDR3 is TGTGCCTGGAGTGACGCCAATGGTTGGCAGCCCCAGCATTTT.

The V and J genes are TRBV10-3 and TRBJ2-3; D ambiguous. The CDR3 has 14 amino acids. Trimming stripped 10 bases from V and 2 bases from J, with 16 bases between. The germline V gene encodes CDR1 ENHRY and CDR2 SYGVKD. CDR3 coding DNA: TGTGCCACCCAGGAGAGCTTGGACACAGATACGCAGTATTTT. It translates to CATQESLDTDTQYF.

This clone was seen only once. J is TRBJ2-5 and V is TRBV2; D unresolved. CDR3 length: 13 residues. Looked up from germline, CDR1 is SNHLY and CDR2 is FYNNEI. The ends were cut back, 6 bases at V and 2 bases at J, with 10 bases in the middle. The CDR3 DNA follows: TGTGCCAGCAGACTTCAACTGCAAGAGACCCAGTACTTC. As protein: CASRLQLQETQYF.

The rearrangement joins TRBV5-4 to TRBJ2-7; 11 bases agree with TRBD2. J lost 4 bases, V lost 4 bases, and 16 bases had no gene match. Looked up from germline, CDR1 is SGHNT and CDR2 is YYREEE (reference sequence). This CDR3 contains 18 residues. The CDR3 nucleotides are TGTGCCAGCAGCCTGTGGGGACTAGCGGCGCCTGTCGGGTACGAGCAGTACTTC. Translation: CASSLWGLAAPVGYEQYF.

In regard to this clone: The same CDR3 arises from other DNA sequences in this sample as well. The rearrangement joins TRBV10-3 to TRBJ1-1, with D unclear. The germline gives CDR1 ENHRY, CDR2 SYGVKD. The CDR3 sequence is 12 residues long. The V and J ends lost 3 bases and 4 bases respectively, with 6 bases between them. CDR3: CAISEVGTEAFF. Written as DNA, the CDR3 is TGTGCCATCAGTGAAGTTGGCACTGAAGCTTTCTTT.

The chain recombines TRBV5-4 with TRBJ2-1; weak D call: TRBD1 (6 bases). The CDR3 is made up of 15 amino acids. Germline CDR1 and CDR2: SGHNT and YYREEE (reference sequence). The V end lost 0 bases, the J end lost 7 bases, and 14 bases lay between the germline ends. CDR3 in DNA: TGTGCCAGCAGCTTGGAGGTGGACAGCCGAAATGAGCAGTTCTTC. Amino acid sequence: CASSLEVDSRNEQFF. Together with reference TRBV5-4 and TRBJ2-1, the CDR3 gives the full variable domain: ETGVTQSPTHLIKTRGQQVTLRCSSQSGHNTVSWYQQALGQGPQFIFQYYREEENGRGNFPPRFSGLQFPNYSSELNVNALELDDSALYLCASSLEVDSRNEQFFGPGTRLTVL.

The gene calls are TRBV11-2 and TRBJ2-1; TRBD2 matches 11 bases. Germline V lookup: CDR1 SGHAT, CDR2 FQNNGV. The ends lost 8 bases at V and 5 bases at J; junction bases unmatched: 8. CDR3 length: 15 residues. The DNA of the CDR3 is TGTGCCAGCGGGACCGGGACTAGCGGAAACAATGAGCAGTTCTTC. It translates to CASGTGTSGNNEQFF.

On this clone: The identical CDR3 is also encoded by other nucleotide sequences in the sample. The chain uses TRBV28 and TRBJ2-7; a weak D match, TRBD1 (5 bases). V lost 3 bases, J lost 7 bases, and 10 bases lay in between. Germline lookup yields CDR1 MDHEN and CDR2 SYDVKM. The CDR3 contains 12 residues. This CDR3 reads CASSLSSGEQYF. DNA of the CDR3: TGTGCCAGCAGTTTGAGTTCAGGGGAGCAGTACTTC.

The chain combines TRBV30 with TRBJ2-1; possible D gene TRBD1, 6 bases. In germline, CDR1 is GTSNPN, CDR2 SVGIG (reference sequence). The CDR3 loop spans 12 amino acids. The V end lost 5 bases, the J end lost 9 bases, and 14 bases lay between the germline ends. The CDR3 here is CAWVVVGGEQFF. The CDR3 DNA is TGTGCCTGGGTCGTTGTAGGGGGTGAGCAGTTCTTC.

V and J are TRBV15 and TRBJ1-5; perhaps TRBD1 as D (5 bases). The CDR3 covers 19 residues. CDR1 is LNHNV, CDR2 YYDKDF, per germline (reference sequence). The V and J ends lost 4 bases and 1 base respectively, with 23 bases between them. The CDR3: CATSTIGTEGISSNQPQHF. DNA for the CDR3: TGTGCCACCAGCACAATCGGGACGGAGGGAATAAGCAGCAATCAGCCCCAGCATTTT.

V is TRBV11-2 and J is TRBJ2-7; weak D call: TRBD2 (7 bases). The CDR3 is 14 residues long. Germline CDR1 reads SGHAT; CDR2 reads FQNNGV. With 1 base removed from V and 8 bases from J, the gap between germline ends came to 15 bases. CDR3 sequence (DNA): TGTGCCAGCAGCTTAGTAGGTCCGGGGGGCAAGCAGTACTTC. Residues: CASSLVGPGGKQYF.

The chain couples TRBV11-2 to TRBJ2-7; 9 nucleotides align to TRBD2. V shed 7 bases and J 0 bases; nucleotides not matched to a gene: 4. Germline V gene sequence: CDR1 SGHAT, CDR2 FQNNGV. The CDR3 loop spans 14 amino acids. CDR3 amino acids: CASNGLATSYEQYF. CDR3 DNA sequence: TGTGCCAGCAACGGACTAGCGACCTCCTACGAGCAGTACTTC.

The V gene is TRBV5-6, the J gene TRBJ2-5; TRBD1 or TRBD2 may be the D gene (7 bases each). The germline CDR1 and CDR2 sequences are SGHDT and YYEEEE. This CDR3 is built from 15 residues. V lost 0 bases and J 4 bases, leaving 13 bases between the germline ends. CDR3: CASSLDRGGSETQYF. The CDR3 region has the DNA TGTGCCAGCAGCTTGGACAGGGGAGGGTCAGAGACCCAGTACTTC.

A word on this clone: Other DNA sequences in this sample translate to the same CDR3. J is TRBJ2-7 and V is TRBV10-2, with 7 bases fitting TRBD2. Germline V gene sequence: CDR1 WSHSY, CDR2 SAAADI. Germline trimming cut 0 bases from V and 0 bases from J; bases unmatched to any gene: 2. CDR3 length: 15 amino acids. CDR3: CASSESGGSSYEQYF. CDR3 sequence (DNA): TGCGCCAGCAGTGAGTCGGGCGGGAGCTCCTACGAGCAGTACTTC.

CDR3 protein: CASKERLGGEVQFF. Here the CDR3 DNA reads TGTGCCAGCAAGGAGAGGTTGGGGGGAGAGGTGCAGTTCTTC. This chain links TRBV7-9 with TRBJ2-1, with a weak D call TRBD2 (6 bases). Trimming took off 7 bases at V and 12 bases at J, with 22 bases between the two ends. There are 14 residues in the CDR3. The V gene's germline CDR1 is SEHNR and CDR2 FQNEAQ (reference sequence). The entire variable domain, with the rest obtained from reference TRBV7-9 and TRBJ2-1, is as follows: DTGVSQNPRHKITKRGQNVTFRCDPISEHNRLYWYRQTLGQGPEFLTYFQNEAQLEKSRLLSDRFSAERPKGSFSTLEIQRTEQGDSAMYLCASKERLGGEVQFFGPGTRLTVL.

The rearrangement joins TRBV28 to TRBJ2-7; D may be TRBD1 (6 bases). CDR3 size: 13 residues. V was shortened by 7 bases and J by 4 bases, with 14 bases between the two germline ends. CDR1 is MDHEN, CDR2 SYDVKM, per germline. The CDR3: CASKGDTIYEQYF. The CDR3 nucleotides read TGTGCCAGCAAGGGGGACACCATATACGAGCAGTACTTC.

This rearrangement joins TRBV28 to TRBJ1-1; TRBD1 agrees at 9 bases. V lost 2 bases, J lost 3 bases, and 7 bases stayed unmatched. The CDR3 length is 16 residues. Germline assignment: CDR1 MDHEN and CDR2 SYDVKM. The CDR3 spells CASSLRFWDRDTEAFF. CDR3 DNA sequence: TGTGCCAGCAGTTTAAGGTTTTGGGACAGGGACACTGAAGCTTTCTTT. Together with reference TRBV28 and TRBJ1-1, the CDR3 gives the full variable domain: DVKVTQSSRYLVKRTGEKVFLECVQDMDHENMFWYRQDPGLGLRLIYFSYDVKMKEKGDIPEGYSVSREKKERFSLILESASTNQTSMYLCASSLRFWDRDTEAFFGQGTRLTVV.

The chain uses TRBV18 and TRBJ2-3; unclear D gene. The V gene's germline CDR1 is KGHSH and CDR2 LQKENI. V lost 3 bases, J lost 0 bases, and 16 bases lay in between. The CDR3 covers 17 residues. The CDR3 coding sequence is TGTGCCAGCTCACCTTGGACCGCCTCTACAAGCACAGATACGCAGTATTTT. Protein sequence: CASSPWTASTSTDTQYF.

The gene calls are TRBV7-9 and TRBJ2-7, with TRBD2 matching over 14 bases. The germline gives CDR1 SEHNR, CDR2 FQNEAQ (reference sequence). The CDR3 runs 17 residues. The V gene end was trimmed by 1 base and the J gene end by 5 bases; junction bases not matched to a gene: 7. As DNA, the CDR3 is TGTGCCAGCAGCTTAGAAGAGGGACTAGCGGGAGCCCACGAGCAGTACTTC. The encoded protein is CASSLEEGLAGAHEQYF.

V is TRBV9 and J is TRBJ1-5; TRBD1 aligns across 7 bases. Germline values: CDR1 SGDLS, CDR2 YYNGEE. The V and J ends lost 3 bases and 0 bases, in that order; junction bases with no gene match: 15. The CDR3 length is 19 residues. The CDR3 loop reads CASSAKTDRAKGSNQPQHF. CDR3 DNA sequence: TGTGCCAGCAGCGCCAAAACCGACAGGGCGAAGGGTAGCAATCAGCCCCAGCATTTT.

The DNA for the CDR3 is TGTGCCAGCACCACACACAGGCCCCCCTACGAGCAGTACTTC. Its protein product is CASTTHRPPYEQYF. J is TRBJ2-7 and V is TRBV28; D is possibly TRBD1 (5 bases). The germline CDR1 and CDR2 sequences are MDHEN and SYDVKM. The V gene lost 7 bases and the J gene lost 2 bases, with 15 bases spanning the gap. CDR3 length: 14 amino acids.

The chain has TRBV6-5 and TRBJ2-3, with no clear D. CDR1 and CDR2 (germline): MNHEY, SVGAGI. The CDR3 is made up of 16 amino acids. Trimming took 0 bases from V and 4 from J, leaving 14 bases between them. CDR3 sequence reads: CASSYSLLLFPDTQYF. The CDR3, as DNA: TGTGCCAGCAGTTACTCGTTGCTGTTATTCCCAGATACGCAGTATTTT.

The chain has TRBV10-3 and TRBJ2-3, with D maybe TRBD2 (6 bases). This CDR3 contains 15 residues. Germline values: CDR1 ENHRY, CDR2 SYGVKD. The V gene lost 6 bases and the J gene lost 3 bases, with 16 bases spanning the gap. The CDR3 spells CAIRTSLSGTDTQYF. CDR3 coding DNA: TGTGCCATCAGAACTAGCCTATCGGGGACAGATACGCAGTATTTT.